The 27 T cell receptor beta chains in this list originate from one sample, sequenced in a study of T cells in Graves' hyperthyroidism and ophthalmopathy. Amplified TCR beta CDR3 regions came from RNA transcripts. The HTBI set primed first-round TCR CDR3 RT-PCR. One entry per CDR3 protein, called by TCRdb with MiXCR from the multiplex PCR reads. The sample lists nearly 600,000 distinct CDR3 sequences, approximately 15% occurring once. Sequencing was carried out using blood. Receptors were obtained from a woman in her 30s with Graves' hyperthyroidism that later progressed to Graves' ophthalmopathy.

In the case of this clonotype: A clone one base away is much larger, so this may be a read error. This likely comes from a read error, as the CDR3 has no conserved phenylalanine or tryptophan at its end. V gene TRBV30 combines with J gene TRBJ2-1; D is possibly TRBD2 (6 bases). This CDR3 is built from 12 residues. CDR1 is GTSNPN, CDR2 SVGIG, per germline (reference sequence). Trimming took 4 bases from V and 5 from J, leaving 9 bases between them. CDR3 residues: CAWNGGHNEQFS. The CDR3 nucleotides read TGTGCCTGGAACGGGGGTCACAATGAGCAGTTCTCC.

This clonotype was picked up a small number of times. The gene calls are TRBV20-1 and TRBJ2-7; 11 bases agree with TRBD2. V shed 8 bases, J shed 4 bases, and the junction held 7 bases outside the gene matches. The germline CDR1 and CDR2 sequences are DFQATT and SNEGSKA (reference sequence). The CDR3 has 13 amino acids. The CDR3 coding sequence is TGCAGTTCTGCGGGACTAGCGGTGTACGAGCAGTACTTC. This sequence encodes CSSAGLAVYEQYF.

This clonotype was recorded a few times. The chain couples TRBV7-2 to TRBJ2-3; 14 nucleotides match TRBD2. The V and J ends lost 5 bases and 2 bases, in that order; junction bases with no gene match: 3. CDR1 is SGHTA and CDR2 is FQGNSA in the germline V gene. This CDR3 comprises 16 residues. The CDR3 loop is CASSLGLAGDTDTQYF. The CDR3 DNA is TGTGCCAGCAGCCTGGGACTAGCGGGGGACACAGATACGCAGTATTTT.

Many counts were recorded for this clonotype. This sequence joins TRBV5-1 and TRBJ2-7; TRBD1 might be the D (5 bases). The V gene's germline CDR1 is SGHRS and CDR2 YFSETQ. The CDR3 runs to 15 residues. Between the trimmed V and J ends, which lost 2 bases and 0 bases, there was a span of 12 bases. The CDR3 sequence is CASSFGYRSSYEQYF. The CDR3 coding sequence is TGCGCCAGCAGCTTTGGGTACAGGAGCTCCTACGAGCAGTACTTC.

This clonotype was recorded at least ten times. This chain connects TRBV27 to TRBJ2-7, with D perhaps given as TRBD1 or TRBD2 (5 bases each). CDR1 and CDR2 (germline): MNHEY, SMNVEV (reference sequence). Trimming pared 3 bases from V and 6 bases from J, leaving 15 bases between. The CDR3 has 14 amino acids. CDR3 bases: TGTGCCAGCAGTTTGGGACCTCTACCGTCCGAGCAGTACTTC. It specifies CASSLGPLPSEQYF.

This clonotype was counted many times. This chain links TRBV18 with TRBJ1-5; possible D gene TRBD1, 5 bases. From germline, CDR1 is KGHSH and CDR2 LQKENI. The CDR3 has 14 amino acids. Trimming stripped 2 bases from V and 4 bases from J, with 9 bases between. The CDR3 DNA follows: TGTGCCAGCTCACCAGGGACGGAAAATCAGCCCCAGCATTTT. This gives the protein CASSPGTENQPQHF. Full variable domain (remainder filled in from reference TRBV18 and TRBJ1-5): NAGVMQNPRHLVRRRGQEARLRCSPMKGHSHVYWYRQLPEEGLKFMVYLQKENIIDESGMPKERFSAEFPKEGPSILRIQQVVRGDSAAYFCASSPGTENQPQHFGDGTRLSIL.

At least ten counts were recorded for this clonotype. The CDR3 spells CASRLGTSGSYEQYF. The CDR3 coding sequence is TGTGCCAGCAGACTTGGGACTAGCGGGAGCTACGAGCAGTACTTC. This chain connects TRBV28 to TRBJ2-7; 14 bases match TRBD2. CDR3 length: 15 amino acids. CDR1 and CDR2 (germline): MDHEN, SYDVKM. The junction had 4 bases not matched to a gene; V was cut back by 6 bases and J by 3 bases. The full variable domain, completed using reference TRBV28 and TRBJ2-7, is DVKVTQSSRYLVKRTGEKVFLECVQDMDHENMFWYRQDPGLGLRLIYFSYDVKMKEKGDIPEGYSVSREKKERFSLILESASTNQTSMYLCASRLGTSGSYEQYFGPGTRLTVT.

This clonotype was recorded at least ten times. The chain uses TRBV10-3 and TRBJ2-1; the match to TRBD1 covers 11 bases. The CDR3 is 13 amino acids. V lost 6 bases and J lost 7; bases outside the gene matches: 2. CDR1 ENHRY and CDR2 SYGVKD come from the germline V gene. CDR3 region: CAIRGQGENEQFF. CDR3 bases: TGTGCCATCAGGGGACAGGGGGAAAATGAGCAGTTCTTC.

This clonotype was counted many times. This sequence joins TRBV2 and TRBJ2-3; 7 nucleotides agree with TRBD2. The V gene end was trimmed by 4 bases and the J gene end by 5 bases; junction bases not matched to a gene: 3. This CDR3 is built from 13 residues. Germline V gene sequence: CDR1 SNHLY, CDR2 FYNNEI. The CDR3 nucleotides are TGTGCCAGCAGTGTGGGAGGGAGAGATACGCAGTATTTT. Encoded protein: CASSVGGRDTQYF.

The table lists this clonotype with a few counts. This chain joins TRBV19 and TRBJ1-1; D not certain. The CDR3 length is 13 residues. Germline CDR1 and CDR2: LNHDA and SQIVND (reference sequence). Trimming cost V 1 base and J 6 bases, with 9 bases left between them. DNA for the CDR3: TGTGCCAGTAGTATAGTCCAGGATTCTGAAGCTTTCTTT. Protein product: CASSIVQDSEAFF.

Ten or more counts support this clonotype. This rearrangement joins TRBV27 to TRBJ1-2; D not resolved. Trimming took 2 bases from V and 6 from J, leaving 13 bases between them. The CDR3 consists of 14 residues. Germline V lookup: CDR1 MNHEY, CDR2 SMNVEV (reference sequence). The CDR3 protein is CASSLAWGGDGYTF. The CDR3 nucleotides are TGTGCCAGCAGTTTAGCCTGGGGAGGAGATGGCTACACCTTC.

This clonotype was counted a few times. The CDR3 spells CASSPLATGSTYEQYF. CDR3 bases: TGTGCCAGCAGCCCACTAGCGACAGGGTCTACCTACGAGCAGTACTTC. The chain uses TRBV3-1 and TRBJ2-7; either TRBD1 or TRBD2 may supply D (7 bases each). This CDR3 has 16 residues. The V and J ends lost 4 bases and 2 bases respectively, with 18 bases between them. In germline, CDR1 is LGHDT, CDR2 YNNKEL (reference sequence).

The CDR3 sequence: CASSGQGWLGYTF. The CDR3 DNA is TGTGCCAGCAGCGGACAGGGGTGGCTTGGCTACACCTTC. The gene calls are TRBV5-6 and TRBJ1-2; the match to TRBD1 covers 9 bases. This CDR3 has 13 residues. J gave up 7 bases and V 4 bases, and 5 bases lay outside the gene matches. Germline V gene lookup returns CDR1 SGHDT and CDR2 YYEEEE.

This sequence joins TRBV24-1 and TRBJ2-1; the D is unclear. The V gene's germline CDR1 is KGHDR and CDR2 SFDVKD. V was trimmed by 7 bases and J by 7 bases, leaving 13 bases between them. This CDR3 spans 13 amino acids. CDR3 DNA: TGTGCCACCAGCCGAACATGGGAAAATGAGCAGTTCTTC. Protein: CATSRTWENEQFF.

V usage is TRBV9 and J usage is TRBJ2-1; D unclear. This CDR3 contains 15 residues. Germline values: CDR1 SGDLS, CDR2 YYNGEE. The V end lost 4 bases, the J end lost 2 bases, and 13 bases lay between the germline ends. The CDR3 here is CASSRFDWTYNEQFF. For the CDR3, the DNA is TGTGCCAGCAGCCGCTTTGACTGGACCTACAATGAGCAGTTCTTC.

Written as DNA, the CDR3 is TGCGCCAGCAGCCCTTGGGCAGGGAAAGGGGCTGGGGCCAACGTCCTGACTTTC. It yields the protein CASSPWAGKGAGANVLTF. The J gene is TRBJ2-6, the V gene TRBV4-1; possibly TRBD1 for D (5 bases). Germline V CDR1 and CDR2: MGHRA, YSYEKL. CDR3 length: 18 residues. V lost 4 bases to trimming and J lost 2 bases, with 18 bases between them.

This clonotype appeared many times. V and J are TRBV5-1 and TRBJ1-4, with 7 bases fitting TRBD1. V was pared by 4 bases and J by 14 bases, with 8 bases of the junction left unmatched. The CDR3 is made up of 12 amino acids. The germline V gene has CDR1 SGHRS and CDR2 YFSETQ. CDR3 sequence: CASSEQTGTLFF. CDR3 nucleotide sequence: TGCGCCAGCAGCGAGCAGACAGGGACCCTGTTTTTT.

This clonotype was detected ten times or more. The gene calls are TRBV10-3 and TRBJ2-7, with D tentatively TRBD1 or TRBD2 (5 bases each). The ends were cut back, 0 bases at V and 1 base at J, with 10 bases in the middle. The CDR3 runs to 15 residues. CDR1 ENHRY and CDR2 SYGVKD come from the germline V gene. The DNA for the CDR3 is TGTGCCATCAGTGAGTCCGGGACGGGATCCTACGAGCAGTACTTC. It yields the protein CAISESGTGSYEQYF.

There are many counts of this clonotype. The V gene is TRBV29-1, the J gene TRBJ1-1; D not certain. V shed 3 bases and J shed 2 bases, with 10 bases lying between them. The CDR3 loop spans 13 amino acids. Germline V gives CDR1 SQVTM, CDR2 ANQGSEA. This CDR3 is CSVEETENTEAFF. In DNA, the CDR3 is TGCAGCGTTGAGGAGACGGAAAACACTGAAGCTTTCTTT.

This clonotype has at least ten counts. This rearrangement joins TRBV7-9 to TRBJ2-5, with 7 bases fitting TRBD2. With V trimmed by 5 bases and J by 0 bases, 0 bases remained unmatched. Germline V gives CDR1 SEHNR, CDR2 FQNEAQ (reference sequence). This CDR3 is built from 13 residues. CDR3 residues: CASSGGDQETQYF. The DNA for the CDR3 is TGTGCCAGCAGCGGGGGGGACCAAGAGACCCAGTACTTC.

This clonotype was seen repeatedly, ten times or more. This sequence joins TRBV5-4 and TRBJ2-5, with 8 bases lining up with TRBD2. Unmatched junction bases numbered 9, after V lost 4 bases and J lost 4 bases. Germline V gives CDR1 SGHNT, CDR2 YYREEE (reference sequence). The CDR3 loop spans 15 amino acids. CDR3 in DNA: TGTGCCAGCAGCCGAGGAGCGGGGGTCGTAGAGACCCAGTACTTC. This encodes CASSRGAGVVETQYF.

This clonotype was seen many times. J is TRBJ2-7 and V is TRBV2; no clear D gene. This CDR3 contains 16 residues. Trimming shortened V by 8 bases and J by 0 bases, and 20 bases separated the two germline ends. Germline loops: CDR1 SNHLY, CDR2 FYNNEI. In DNA, the CDR3 is TGTGCCAGCGCTGAGACTGGCGTAAGGATCTCCTACGAGCAGTACTTC. Amino acids: CASAETGVRISYEQYF.

This clonotype was counted ten times or more. This chain joins TRBV28 and TRBJ1-1, with 10 bases matching TRBD1. This CDR3 region has 18 residues. The germline gives CDR1 MDHEN, CDR2 SYDVKM. V lost 6 bases to trimming and J lost 0 bases; unmatched junction nucleotides: 13. This CDR3 is CASSSNRDRGFMNTEAFF. The CDR3 DNA reads as TGTGCCAGCAGCTCCAACCGGGACAGGGGTTTCATGAACACTGAAGCTTTCTTT.

This clonotype has at least ten counts. The V and J genes are TRBV19 and TRBJ1-1, with 7 bases matching TRBD1. In germline, CDR1 is LNHDA, CDR2 SQIVND (reference sequence). Unmatched junction bases numbered 5, after V lost 7 bases and J lost 0 bases. This CDR3 is 14 amino acids long. The CDR3 spells CASMTGFMNTEAFF. The DNA for the CDR3 is TGTGCCAGTATGACAGGGTTTATGAACACTGAAGCTTTCTTT.

A note on this clonotype: Since a much larger clone is just one base distant, this may be a read error. J is TRBJ2-1 and V is TRBV3-1; 10 bases fit TRBD2. Per germline, CDR1 LGHDT and CDR2 YNNKEL (reference sequence). The CDR3 has 17 amino acids. CDR3 in DNA: TGTGCCAGCAGCGAAGATCAGCGGGAGGGTTCCTACAATGAGCAGTTCTTC. Its protein product is CASSEDQREGSYNEQFF.

The sample holds a few counts of this clonotype. A much larger clone sits a single nucleotide away, making a read error possible. The DNA of the CDR3 is TGTGCCAGCACCTACCCAGGGGACACAGGTACGCAGTATTTT. Amino acid sequence: CASTYPGDTGTQYF. The chain joins TRBV2 to TRBJ2-3; maybe TRBD1 (6 bases). Germline CDR1 and CDR2: SNHLY and FYNNEI. The CDR3 runs to 14 residues.

CDR3 region: CASGSTGGSAEQYF. DNA for the CDR3: TGTGCCAGCGGTTCCACAGGGGGTTCAGCCGAGCAGTACTTC. This chain links TRBV27 with TRBJ2-7, with 8 nucleotides matching TRBD1. J gave up 6 bases and V 8 bases, and 12 bases lay outside the gene matches. The CDR3 length is 14 residues. CDR1 and CDR2 from the germline V gene are MNHEY and SMNVEV (reference sequence).